This TCR beta chain was identified in a study of T-cell memory formation after mild COVID-19. Study-wide context: TCR clusters were mostly confined to one donor each.

This clonotype was recorded a few times. Its target is unknown. The germline CDR1 and CDR2 sequences are SGHRS and YFSETQ. This CDR3 has 15 residues. Trimming left V 0 bases short and J 2 bases short, with 12 bases between. Study conclusions and caveats: CD8+ contracting clones occupied EMRA, while CD4+ ones occupied mainly CM and EM. That cross-reactive memory joined was suggested by some responding clones appearing in pre-infection memory.

Sample barcodes and UMIs were carried by the TCR alpha and TCR beta cDNA libraries that 5'RACE generated with constant-segment primers. TCRdb ran MiXCR on the 5' RACE reads and lists one entry per CDR3 protein. The table includes more than 150,000 distinct CDR3 sequences, less than 20% detected once. The sample comprised PBMCs or a T cell subset sorted from them (not recorded which). The V call is TRBV5-1, the J call TRBJ2-7; a weak D match, TRBD1 (5 bases). The sequence was collected from a man aged 18 to 30 who had mild COVID-19 (a few samples of this study predate the infection). Cell type and time point are not known. The CDR3 DNA is TGCGCCAGCAGCTTGGGACAGTCTAAAGCCTACGAGCAGTACTTC. Translated, it gives CASSLGQSKAYEQYF.